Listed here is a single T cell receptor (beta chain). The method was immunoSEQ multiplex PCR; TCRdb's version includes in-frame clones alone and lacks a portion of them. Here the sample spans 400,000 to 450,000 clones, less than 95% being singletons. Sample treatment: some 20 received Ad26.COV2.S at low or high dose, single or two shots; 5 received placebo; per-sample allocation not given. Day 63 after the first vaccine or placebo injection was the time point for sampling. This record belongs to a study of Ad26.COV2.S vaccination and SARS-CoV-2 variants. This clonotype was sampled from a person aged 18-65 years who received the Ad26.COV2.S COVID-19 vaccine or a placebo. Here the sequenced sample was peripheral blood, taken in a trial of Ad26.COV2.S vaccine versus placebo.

CDR3 DNA sequence: TGTGCCAGCATGAGGCCCCGTGGGCCCCCCACAGATACGCAGTATTTT. Translated: CASMRPRGPPTDTQYF. This chain joins TRBV28 and TRBJ2-3, with D unresolved. The CDR3 has 16 residues. V was trimmed by 7 bases and J by 2 bases, leaving 19 bases between them. Germline V gives CDR1 MDHEN, CDR2 SYDVKM.